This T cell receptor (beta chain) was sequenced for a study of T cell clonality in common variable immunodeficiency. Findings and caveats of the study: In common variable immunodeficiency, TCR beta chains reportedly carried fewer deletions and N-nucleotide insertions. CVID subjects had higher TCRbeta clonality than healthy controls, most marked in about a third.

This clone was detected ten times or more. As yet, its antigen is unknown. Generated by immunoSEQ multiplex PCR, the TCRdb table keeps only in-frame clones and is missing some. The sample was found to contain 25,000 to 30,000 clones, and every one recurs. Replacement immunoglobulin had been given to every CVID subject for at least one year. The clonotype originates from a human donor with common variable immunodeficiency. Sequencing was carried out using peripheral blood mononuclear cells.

The CDR3 reads CASSLGADNKAFF. CDR3 DNA, as far as it was read: TGTGCCAGCAGCTTAGGGGCAGATAACAAA. The rearrangement joins TRBV7-6 to TRBJ1-1, with D hard to call. The read finishes 3 residues shy of the CDR3 end, and the germline J gene is used to complete it. The CDR3 sequence is 13 residues long. CDR1 is SGHVS and CDR2 is FNYEAQ in the germline V gene.